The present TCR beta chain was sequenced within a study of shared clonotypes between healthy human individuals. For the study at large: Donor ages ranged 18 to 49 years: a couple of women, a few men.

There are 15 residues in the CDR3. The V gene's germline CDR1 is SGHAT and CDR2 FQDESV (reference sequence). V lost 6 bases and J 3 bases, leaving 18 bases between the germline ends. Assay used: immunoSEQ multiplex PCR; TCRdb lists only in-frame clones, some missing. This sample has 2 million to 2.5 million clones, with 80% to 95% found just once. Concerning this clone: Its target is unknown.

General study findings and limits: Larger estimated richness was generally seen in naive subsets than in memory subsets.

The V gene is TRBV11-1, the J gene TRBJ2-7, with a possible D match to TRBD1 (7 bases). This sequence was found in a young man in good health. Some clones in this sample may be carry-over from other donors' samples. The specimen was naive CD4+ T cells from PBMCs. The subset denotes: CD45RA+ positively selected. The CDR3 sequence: CASRRGTATLYEQYF. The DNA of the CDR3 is TGTGCCAGCAGACGCGGGACAGCAACGCTCTACGAGCAGTACTTC. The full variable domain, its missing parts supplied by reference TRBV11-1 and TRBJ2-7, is EAEVAQSPRYKITEKSQAVAFWCDPISGHATLYWYRQILGQGPELLVQFQDESVVDDSQLPKDRFSAERLKGVDSTLKIQPAELGDSAMYLCASRRGTATLYEQYFGPGTRLTVT.